This T cell receptor (beta chain) was retrieved from a study of HIV-infected patients and healthy controls. Whole blood was used without fractionation, so all unsorted peripheral T cells were included. About 500 ng RNA was reverse transcribed with alpha and beta constant-region primers. Using multiplexing indices, alpha and beta chain libraries were generated apart by chain-specific third strand synthesis. MiXCR was run by TCRdb on the 5' RACE reads, yielding one entry per CDR3 protein. The sample carries roughly 10,000 distinct CDR3 sequences, approximately 5.2% recorded once. This clonotype was found many times. V was clipped by 3 bases and J by 6 bases; unmatched bases: 3. The CDR3 covers 14 residues. CDR1 is SGHAT, CDR2 FQNNGV, per germline.

Sequences were derived from blood, sampled before antiretroviral therapy. V usage is TRBV11-2 and J usage is TRBJ2-7, with TRBD1 matching 12 bases. The TCR originated in an adult with HIV infection. CDR3 region: CASSFGTGGSEQYF. CDR3 nucleotide sequence: TGTGCCAGCAGCTTTGGGACAGGGGGCTCCGAGCAGTACTTC.